This T cell receptor beta chain was documented in a study of blood T cell repertoires in COVID-19. Study-level background: PBMCs, B-cell-depleted T cells, or T cells provided the cDNA or gDNA that made up the material.

Per the study methods: By means of reference gene primer amplification, nucleated cell counts were estimated. Method: immunoSEQ multiplex PCR; TCRdb's copy keeps in-frame clones and lacks some. The V and J calls and clone size were taken over from that table, and D and trimming were inferred from the DNA. The sample lists around 100,000 clones; about four fifths were seen once. Germline CDR1 is GTSNPN and CDR2 is SVGIG (reference sequence). Germline trimming cut 7 bases from V and 11 bases from J; bases unmatched to any gene: 25. The CDR3 has 16 residues. The chain couples TRBV30 to TRBJ1-2; 7 bases are a match to TRBD1. The sample taken for sequencing was peripheral blood. This TCR came from a man between 65 and 85 years old with active or convalescent COVID-19. The CDR3 DNA reads TGTGCCTTCCAGATACCCAGCGACAGGGCCCGAAATTTATACACCTTC. It encodes CAFQIPSDRARNLYTF.